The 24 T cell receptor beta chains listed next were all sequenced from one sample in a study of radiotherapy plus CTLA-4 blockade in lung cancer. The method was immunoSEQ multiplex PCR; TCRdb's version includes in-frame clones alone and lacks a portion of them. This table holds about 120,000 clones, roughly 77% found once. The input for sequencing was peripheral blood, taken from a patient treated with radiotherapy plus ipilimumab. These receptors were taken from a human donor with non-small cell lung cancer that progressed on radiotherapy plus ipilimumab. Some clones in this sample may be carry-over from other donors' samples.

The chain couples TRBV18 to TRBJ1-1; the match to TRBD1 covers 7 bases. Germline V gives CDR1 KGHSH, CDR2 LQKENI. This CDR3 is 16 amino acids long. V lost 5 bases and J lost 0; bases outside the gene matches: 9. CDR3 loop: CASSDGTAMLNTEAFF. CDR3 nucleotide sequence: TGTGCCAGCTCAGATGGGACAGCGATGCTGAACACTGAAGCTTTCTTT.

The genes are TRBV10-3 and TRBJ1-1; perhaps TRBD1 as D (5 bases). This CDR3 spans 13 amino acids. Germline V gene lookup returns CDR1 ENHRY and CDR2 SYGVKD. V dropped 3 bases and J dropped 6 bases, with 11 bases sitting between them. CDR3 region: CAISEQVEAEAFF. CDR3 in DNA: TGTGCCATCAGTGAACAGGTGGAGGCTGAAGCTTTCTTT.

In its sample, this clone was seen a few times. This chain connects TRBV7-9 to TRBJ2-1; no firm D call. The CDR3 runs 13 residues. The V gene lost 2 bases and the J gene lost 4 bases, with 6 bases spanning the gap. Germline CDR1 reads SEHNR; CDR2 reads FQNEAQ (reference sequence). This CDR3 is CASSLNVYNEQFF. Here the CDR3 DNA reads TGTGCCAGCAGCTTAAACGTTTACAATGAGCAGTTCTTC.

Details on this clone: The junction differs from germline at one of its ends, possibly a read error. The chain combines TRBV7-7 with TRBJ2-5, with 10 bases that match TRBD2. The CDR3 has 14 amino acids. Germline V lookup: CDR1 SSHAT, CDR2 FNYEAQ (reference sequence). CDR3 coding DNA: TGTGCTAGCAGCTTAGCGGGGGGCTACGGGACCCAGTACTTC. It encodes CASSLAGGYGTQYF.

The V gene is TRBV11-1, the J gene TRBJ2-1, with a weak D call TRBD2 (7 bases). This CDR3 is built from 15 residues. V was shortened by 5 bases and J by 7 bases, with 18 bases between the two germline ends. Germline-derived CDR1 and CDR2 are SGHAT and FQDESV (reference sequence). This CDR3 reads CASSPLGGARNEQFF. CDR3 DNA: TGTGCCAGCAGCCCCCTGGGGGGGGCAAGGAATGAGCAGTTCTTC.

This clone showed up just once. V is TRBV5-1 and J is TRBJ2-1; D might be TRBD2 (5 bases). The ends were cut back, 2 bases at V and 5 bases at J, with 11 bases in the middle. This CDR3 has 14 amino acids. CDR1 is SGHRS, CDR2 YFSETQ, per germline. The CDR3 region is CASSFSLADNEQFF. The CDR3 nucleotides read TGCGCCAGCAGCTTTTCCCTAGCTGACAATGAGCAGTTCTTC. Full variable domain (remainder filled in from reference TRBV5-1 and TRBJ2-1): KAGVTQTPRYLIKTRGQQVTLSCSPISGHRSVSWYQQTPGQGLQFLFEYFSETQRNKGNFPGRFSGRQFSNSRSEMNVSTLELGDSALYLCASSFSLADNEQFFGPGTRLTVL.

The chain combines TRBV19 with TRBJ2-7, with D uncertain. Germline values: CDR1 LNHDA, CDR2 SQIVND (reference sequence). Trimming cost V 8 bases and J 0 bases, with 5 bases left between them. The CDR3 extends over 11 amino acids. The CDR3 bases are TGTGCCAGTGGACGCTCCTACGAGCAGTACTTC. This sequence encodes CASGRSYEQYF.

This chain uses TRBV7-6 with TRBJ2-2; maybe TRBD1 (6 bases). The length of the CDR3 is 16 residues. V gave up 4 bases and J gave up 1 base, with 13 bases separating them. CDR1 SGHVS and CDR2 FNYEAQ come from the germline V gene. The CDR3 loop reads CASSSTVGGNTGELFF. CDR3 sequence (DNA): TGTGCCAGCAGCTCGACAGTAGGGGGGAACACCGGGGAGCTGTTTTTT.

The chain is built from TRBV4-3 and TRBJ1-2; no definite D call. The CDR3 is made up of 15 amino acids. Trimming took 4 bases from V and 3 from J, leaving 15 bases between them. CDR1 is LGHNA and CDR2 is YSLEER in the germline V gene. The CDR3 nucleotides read TGCGCCAGCAGCCGAGGACCAACTGAGGACTATGGCTACACCTTC. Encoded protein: CASSRGPTEDYGYTF.

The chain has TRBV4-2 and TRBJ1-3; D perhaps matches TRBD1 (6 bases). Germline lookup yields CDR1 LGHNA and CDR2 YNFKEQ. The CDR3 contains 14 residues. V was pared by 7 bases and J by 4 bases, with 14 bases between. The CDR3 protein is CASKKGGEGNTIYF. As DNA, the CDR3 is TGTGCCAGCAAAAAGGGGGGAGAAGGAAACACCATATATTTT.

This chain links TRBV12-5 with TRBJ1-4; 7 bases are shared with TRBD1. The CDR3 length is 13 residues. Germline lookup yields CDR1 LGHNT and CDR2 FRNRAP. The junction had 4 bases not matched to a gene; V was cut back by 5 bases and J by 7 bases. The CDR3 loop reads CASGPGQIEKLFF. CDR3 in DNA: TGTGCTAGTGGTCCGGGACAGATTGAAAAACTGTTTTTT.

The CDR3 here is CASRLTVSPLHF. Written as DNA, the CDR3 is TGTGCCAGCAGATTGACAGTTTCACCCCTCCACTTT. The V gene is TRBV6-1, the J gene TRBJ1-6, with D tentatively TRBD1 (5 bases). The V end was cut by 6 bases, the J end by 9 bases, with 9 bases between. The CDR3 extends over 12 amino acids. Germline V gene sequence: CDR1 MNHNS, CDR2 SASEGT.

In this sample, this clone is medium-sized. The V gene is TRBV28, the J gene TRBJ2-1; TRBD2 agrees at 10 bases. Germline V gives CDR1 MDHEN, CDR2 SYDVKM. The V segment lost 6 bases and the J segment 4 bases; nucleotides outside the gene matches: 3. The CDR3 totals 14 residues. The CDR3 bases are TGTGCCAGCAGGGTACTAGCGGGGTACAATGAGCAGTTCTTC. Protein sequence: CASRVLAGYNEQFF.

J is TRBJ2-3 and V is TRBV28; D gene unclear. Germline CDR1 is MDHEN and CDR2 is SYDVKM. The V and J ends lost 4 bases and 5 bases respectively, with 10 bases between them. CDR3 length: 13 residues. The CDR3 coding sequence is TGTGCCAGCAGTTCCCCGCCGTTAGATACGCAGTATTTT. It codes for CASSSPPLDTQYF.

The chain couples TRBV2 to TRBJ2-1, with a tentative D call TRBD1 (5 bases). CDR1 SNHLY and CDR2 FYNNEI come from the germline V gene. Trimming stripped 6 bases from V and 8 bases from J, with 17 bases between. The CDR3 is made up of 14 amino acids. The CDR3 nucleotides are TGTGCCAGCAGGCCCCTCCCAAGGGGCGATGAGCAGTTCTTC. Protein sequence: CASRPLPRGDEQFF.

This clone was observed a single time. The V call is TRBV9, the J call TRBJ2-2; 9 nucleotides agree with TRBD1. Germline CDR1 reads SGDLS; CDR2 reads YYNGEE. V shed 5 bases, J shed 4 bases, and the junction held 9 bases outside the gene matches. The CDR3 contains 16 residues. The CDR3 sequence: CASSVTGGSGTGELFF. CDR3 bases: TGTGCCAGCAGTGTCACAGGGGGCAGTGGCACCGGGGAGCTGTTTTTT.

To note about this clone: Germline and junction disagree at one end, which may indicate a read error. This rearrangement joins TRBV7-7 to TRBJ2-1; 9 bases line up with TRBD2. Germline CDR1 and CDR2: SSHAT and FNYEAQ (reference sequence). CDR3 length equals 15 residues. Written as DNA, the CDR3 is TGTGCTAGCAGCTTAGGGACTAGCATAGTCAATGAGCAGTTCTTC. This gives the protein CASSLGTSIVNEQFF.

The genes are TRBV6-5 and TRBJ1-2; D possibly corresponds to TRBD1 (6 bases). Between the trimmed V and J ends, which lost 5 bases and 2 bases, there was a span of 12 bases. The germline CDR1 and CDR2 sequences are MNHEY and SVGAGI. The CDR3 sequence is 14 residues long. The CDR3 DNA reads TGTGCCAGCAGTGAAGGGGGGTACAACTATGGCTACACCTTC. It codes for CASSEGGYNYGYTF.

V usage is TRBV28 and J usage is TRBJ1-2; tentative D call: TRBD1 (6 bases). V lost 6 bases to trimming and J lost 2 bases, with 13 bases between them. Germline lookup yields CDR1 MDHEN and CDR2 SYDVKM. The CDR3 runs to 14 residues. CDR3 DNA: TGTGCCAGCAGACCTCCGGGGGCGAACTATGGCTACACCTTC. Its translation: CASRPPGANYGYTF.

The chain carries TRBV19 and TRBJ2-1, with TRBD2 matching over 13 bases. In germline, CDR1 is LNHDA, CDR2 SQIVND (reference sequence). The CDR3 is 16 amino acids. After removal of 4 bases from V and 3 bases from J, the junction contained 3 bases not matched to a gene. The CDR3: CASSTGLAGVYNEQFF. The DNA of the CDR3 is TGTGCCAGTAGTACCGGACTAGCGGGGGTCTACAATGAGCAGTTCTTC. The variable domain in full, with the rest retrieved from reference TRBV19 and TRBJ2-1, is DGGITQSPKYLFRKEGQNVTLSCEQNLNHDAMYWYRQDPGQGLRLIYYSQIVNDFQKGDIAEGYSVSREKKESFPLTVTSAQKNPTAFYLCASSTGLAGVYNEQFFGPGTRLTVL.

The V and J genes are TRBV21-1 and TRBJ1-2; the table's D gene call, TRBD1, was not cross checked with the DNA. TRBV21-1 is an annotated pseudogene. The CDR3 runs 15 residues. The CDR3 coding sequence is TGTGCCAGCAGCTTTGGAAGGACAGCATACTATGGCTACACCTTC. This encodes CASSFGRTAYYGYTF.

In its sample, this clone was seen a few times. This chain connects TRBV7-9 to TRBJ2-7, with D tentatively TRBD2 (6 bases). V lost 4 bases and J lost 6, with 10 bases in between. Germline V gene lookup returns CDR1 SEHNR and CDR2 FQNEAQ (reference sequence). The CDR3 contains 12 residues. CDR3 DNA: TGTGCCAGCAGCTCTCCGACTAGCGAGCAGTACTTC. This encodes CASSSPTSEQYF.

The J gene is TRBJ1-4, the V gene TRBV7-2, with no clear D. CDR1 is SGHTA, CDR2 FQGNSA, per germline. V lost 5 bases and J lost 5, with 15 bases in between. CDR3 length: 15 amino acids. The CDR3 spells CASSESGSKNEKLFF. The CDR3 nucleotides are TGTGCCAGCAGCGAGTCGGGCAGCAAAAATGAAAAACTGTTTTTT. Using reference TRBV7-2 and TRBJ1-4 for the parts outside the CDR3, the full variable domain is GAGVSQSPSNKVTEKGKDVELRCDPISGHTALYWYRQSLGQGLEFLIYFQGNSAPDKSGLPSDRFSAERTGGSVSTLTIQRTQQEDSAVYLCASSESGSKNEKLFFGSGTQLSVL.

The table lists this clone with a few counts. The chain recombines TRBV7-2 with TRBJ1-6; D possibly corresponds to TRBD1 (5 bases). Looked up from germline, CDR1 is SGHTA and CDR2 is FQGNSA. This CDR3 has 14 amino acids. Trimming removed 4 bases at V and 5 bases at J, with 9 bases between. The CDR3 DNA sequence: TGTGCCAGCAGCTCCGGACATCATAATTCACCCCTCCACTTT. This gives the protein CASSSGHHNSPLHF.